These 15 T cell receptor beta chains share one sample of origin, sequenced in a study of shared clonotypes between healthy human individuals. Data came from immunoSEQ multiplex PCR; TCRdb stores just in-frame clones and leaves some out. The table records some 1,100,000 clones, 70% to 80% of them present only once. Sample: memory CD4+ T cells from PBMCs. Subset in this sample: CD45RA-negative fraction. The receptors come from a man aged 18 to 30 in good health. Some clones in this sample may be carry-over from other donors' samples.

The chain recombines TRBV28 with TRBJ1-2; D gene ambiguous. Germline assignment: CDR1 MDHEN and CDR2 SYDVKM. V was trimmed by 6 bases and J by 7 bases, leaving 12 bases between them. This CDR3 is 12 amino acids long. This CDR3 reads CASRKEVRGYTF. The CDR3 nucleotides read TGTGCCAGCAGAAAAGAGGTCCGTGGCTACACCTTC.

V gene TRBV2 combines with J gene TRBJ1-5; D unclear. V lost 7 bases to trimming and J lost 6 bases, with 10 bases between them. This CDR3 has 12 amino acids. Germline CDR1 reads SNHLY; CDR2 reads FYNNEI. CDR3 protein: CASTDEGQPQHF. In DNA form, the CDR3 reads TGTGCCAGCACCGACGAGGGTCAGCCCCAGCATTTT.

Concerning this clone itself: This sample includes further DNA sequences coding for the same CDR3. The V call is TRBV28, the J call TRBJ1-2; the match to TRBD1 covers 8 bases. J was trimmed by 4 bases and V by 4 bases; bases with no gene match: 8. Germline CDR1 is MDHEN and CDR2 is SYDVKM. CDR3 length: 15 amino acids. The CDR3 DNA is TGTGCCAGCAGTTCGACAGGGGCAGGAGGCTATGGCTACACCTTC. Its protein product is CASSSTGAGGYGYTF.

The J gene is TRBJ1-2, the V gene TRBV6-5; D is unresolved. Trimming removed 2 bases from V and 5 bases from J, with 12 bases in between. The germline gives CDR1 MNHEY, CDR2 SVGAGI. The CDR3 contains 14 residues. CDR3 DNA: TGTGCCAGCAGTTACGACCCCTTTTCGTATGGCTACACCTTC. It translates to CASSYDPFSYGYTF.

This clone was seen more than once but under ten times. The J gene is TRBJ2-3, the V gene TRBV4-3; D is unresolved. From germline, CDR1 is LGHNA and CDR2 YSLEER. This CDR3 has 12 amino acids. Trimming left V 4 bases short and J 9 bases short, with 11 bases between. CDR3 nucleotide sequence: TGCGCCAGCAGCCTAGATAGAGAGACGCAGTATTTT. It is translated as CASSLDRETQYF.

CDR3 protein: CASSLAFRGSSYEQYF. CDR3 coding DNA: TGTGCCAGCAGTTTAGCGTTTCGGGGCAGCTCCTACGAGCAGTACTTC. The chain is built from TRBV28 and TRBJ2-7, with D tentatively TRBD1 or TRBD2 (5 bases each). Between the trimmed V and J ends, which lost 2 bases and 0 bases, there was a span of 14 bases. This CDR3 comprises 16 residues. CDR1 MDHEN and CDR2 SYDVKM come from the germline V gene.

This chain joins TRBV30 and TRBJ1-5; D unclear. The V gene lost 2 bases and the J gene lost 2 bases, with 7 bases spanning the gap. The CDR3 sequence is 13 residues long. Germline-derived CDR1 and CDR2 are GTSNPN and SVGIG (reference sequence). CDR3: CAWSRNGNQPQHF. The CDR3 DNA is TGTGCCTGGAGTAGGAACGGCAATCAGCCCCAGCATTTT.

CDR3 sequence (DNA): TGTGCCAGCAGCGAAGGACAGGCATACTACGAGCAGTACTTC. Translating gives CASSEGQAYYEQYF. The J gene is TRBJ2-7, the V gene TRBV5-4, with 7 positions matching TRBD1. The CDR3 extends over 14 amino acids. Looked up from germline, CDR1 is SGHNT and CDR2 is YYREEE (reference sequence). V gave up 4 bases and J gave up 3 bases; unmatched junction bases: 7.

J is TRBJ2-5 and V is TRBV6-1; 7 bases are shared with TRBD1. This CDR3 is built from 15 residues. V was clipped by 6 bases and J by 1 base; unmatched bases: 8. Germline V gene lookup returns CDR1 MNHNS and CDR2 SASEGT. DNA for the CDR3: TGTGCCAGCAGGGGTAAGGGGACAGTCCAAGAGACCCAGTACTTC. Residues: CASRGKGTVQETQYF.

The rearrangement links TRBV30 to TRBJ1-3; 10 nucleotides line up with TRBD1. V lost 7 bases to trimming and J lost 1 base; unmatched junction nucleotides: 4. The CDR3 has 14 residues. Looked up from germline, CDR1 is GTSNPN and CDR2 is SVGIG (reference sequence). The CDR3 here is CALGQGVSGNTIYF. The CDR3 region has the DNA TGTGCCTTAGGACAGGGGGTTTCTGGAAACACCATATATTTT.

The chain carries TRBV18 and TRBJ2-5; D not certain. Germline CDR1 reads KGHSH; CDR2 reads LQKENI. This CDR3 has 14 residues. Trimming cost V 2 bases and J 1 base, with 8 bases left between them. CDR3 nucleotide sequence: TGTGCCAGCTCACCAAGGCTTTCCCAAGAGACCCAGTACTTC. It yields the protein CASSPRLSQETQYF.

The V and J genes are TRBV18 and TRBJ2-3; D is perhaps TRBD1 or TRBD2 (8 bases each). V lost 3 bases, J lost 3 bases, and 16 bases lay in between. The CDR3 sequence is 16 residues long. The germline gives CDR1 KGHSH, CDR2 LQKENI. The CDR3 coding sequence is TGTGCCAGCTCACCGGGACTAGGACAGGGAACAGATACGCAGTATTTT. Its translation is CASSPGLGQGTDTQYF.

The rearrangement links TRBV19 to TRBJ1-4; weak D call: TRBD1 (5 bases). V lost 6 bases and J lost 8, with 16 bases in between. CDR1 LNHDA and CDR2 SQIVND come from the germline V gene (reference sequence). The CDR3 has 14 amino acids. The CDR3 loop reads CASSLSRAGEKLFF. The DNA for the CDR3 is TGTGCCAGTAGCCTGAGCAGGGCGGGAGAAAAACTGTTTTTT.

This chain connects TRBV7-8 to TRBJ2-5; 8 nucleotides agree with TRBD1. Germline lookup yields CDR1 SGHVS and CDR2 FQNEAQ. The CDR3 length is 13 residues. J lost 4 bases, V lost 6 bases, and 4 bases had no gene match. The CDR3 reads CASRTGVSETQYF. DNA of the CDR3: TGTGCCAGCAGGACAGGGGTTTCAGAGACCCAGTACTTC.

The chain carries TRBV6-8 and TRBJ1-1, with unresolved D. Germline-derived CDR1 and CDR2 are MNHGY and SAAAGT. The CDR3 totals 14 residues. Trimming shortened V by 4 bases and J by 4 bases, and 13 bases separated the two germline ends. CDR3 DNA: TGTGCCAGCAGTTGGGCCGCCCGCGGCACTGAAGCTTTCTTT. Protein: CASSWAARGTEAFF.